This T cell receptor (beta chain) stems from a study of glioma-infiltrating T cells after dendritic cell vaccination. The time point: after dendritic cell vaccination, including at tumor progression/relapse. All glioblastoma patients lacked an isocitrate dehydrogenase mutation. Primers: 60 V beta forward and 13 J beta reverse. The method was immunoSEQ multiplex PCR; TCRdb's version includes in-frame clones alone and lacks a portion of them. The sample gives about 24,000 clones, around 92% of which show up once; less than 3% is in the top ten. This clone appeared a few times. The specimen comprised blood, sampled after dendritic cell vaccination. The clonotype comes from a human donor with glioblastoma.

The CDR3 DNA reads as TGTGCCAGCGTCTCCCCAGGGGACAGGGGCCCGAACTATGGCTACACCTTC. The encoded protein is CASVSPGDRGPNYGYTF. V is TRBV28 and J is TRBJ1-2; 10 bases agree with TRBD1. With 8 bases clipped from V and 2 bases from J, the junction kept 14 bases outside the gene matches. CDR3 length: 17 amino acids. Looked up from germline, CDR1 is MDHEN and CDR2 is SYDVKM.